This TCR beta chain was retrieved from a study of beta chain features in type 1 diabetes (dated by TCRdb to 2016 to 2019). Some background on the complete study: Patients and healthy donors did not differ in mean age, gender distribution, total cell number or subset yield. Naive and central memory subsets were obtained from all 30 or so donors, but regulatory and stem cell-like memory subsets were isolated from only 8 patients and 8 healthy donors. A total of under 120,000,000 sorted cells were examined across all samples, and RNA yield correlated strongly with the number of cells per subset. In the study, TCRB repertoires of sorted circulating CD4+ T cell subsets from recently diagnosed type 1 diabetes patients were compared with those of matched healthy donors. The investigation overall reported the following: Naive, central memory and regulatory TCRB repertoires appeared to be more alike among patients than among healthy donors. At VDJ recombination sites, patients with type 1 diabetes made fewer insertions and deleted more nucleotides, a pattern implying thymic rearrangement abnormalities. PCR may preferentially amplify shorter templates, but because patient and control samples were amplified and corrected together, any resulting skew would affect both groups equally. Because small numbers of individuals were included in the HLA sub-analyses, any influence of HLA type on TCRB rearrangement was left unresolved. Sequencing cDNA rather than genomic DNA could over-represent highly expressing activated cells, although activation and CD3 levels did not differ between groups. Type 1 diabetes patients showed a moderate but significant shortening of TCRB CDR3 length in all four CD4+ subsets.

Note on this clone: Its antigen is still unknown. It has no much larger one-base neighbor in the sample; base qualities were not kept.

From each donor, a single peripheral blood sample of roughly 0.11 L on average was drawn into heparinised tubes. Using a panel that included CD45RO, CCR7, CD25, CD127, CD95 and CD27, naive, central memory, regulatory and stem cell-like memory CD4+ T cells were sorted on a BD FACSAria II. A purity above 98% was achieved for all sorted populations. PBMCs were isolated immediately by Lymphoprep density gradient centrifugation and stained directly without culture. So that batch effects would be minimized, each experiment stained and sorted samples in pairs, pairing one healthy donor with one patient. According to the germline V gene (reference sequence), CDR1 reads LNHNV and CDR2 reads YYDKDF. The CDR3, from cysteine to phenylalanine, totals 15 residues. The retained sequence is limited to the CDR3, 45 bases, with the frame set at the first base. Cut back by 1 base and 2 bases, the V and J ends lie 9 bases apart.

The High Capacity cDNA Reverse Transcription Kit was used to reverse transcribe all of the isolated RNA, meaning that expressed TCRB transcripts were what got sequenced. Deep immunoSEQ sequencing was performed on naive, central memory and regulatory T cell samples, with an average of approximately 4 million total reads per sample. After sorted cells were lysed in RLT buffer, RNA was extracted with DNase-treated RNeasy Micro or Mini kits, with the choice depending on cell number. Each cell subset was processed separately to prevent cross-contamination, with patient and healthy donor samples processed together. The immunoSEQ multiplex PCR was used to amplify TCRB sequences from cDNA, yielding 87-bp fragments that span the CDR3 region. Sequencing of the amplicons was performed on the Illumina HiSeq platform. The original methods were these. Synthetic template baselines were used to correct PCR bias computationally, reads within Hamming distance 2 were collapsed, and singletons that could not be merged were discarded. Reads were aligned against IMGT so that V, D and J genes, CDR3 length and insertions or deletions at six rearrangement sites could be assigned. Within each subset, clonotype counts were normalized to the number of sorted cells before true diversity and Gini coefficients were calculated with the tcR R package. The overlap coefficient, calculated on TCRB nucleotide sequences, was used to quantify repertoire sharing. What TCRdb holds here is the immuneACCESS table cut down to in-frame rearrangements. Part of the clones is not present; checked against another copy, under half of the missing clones reflect an unresolved V gene, and the others are unexplained. V and J calls and clone size are as listed in that table; D and trimming were resolved from the DNA. This sample lists 160,000 or so clones; 9% were detected once. The ten largest clonotypes hold under 0.75% of the sample.

This clonotype originated in a woman under 40 with type 1 diabetes. Sequenced material: central memory CD4+ T cells from blood. The receptor chain draws on TRBV15 and TRBJ1-5; no confident D gene assignment can be made. The CDR3 amino acid sequence is: CATSRGGFGNQPQHF. The DNA sequence reads TGTGCCACCAGCAGAGGAGGATTTGGCAATCAGCCCCAGCATTTT.